A single sample gave rise to the 11 T cell receptor beta chains below, sequenced in a study of vaccination effects on CD4 cells after COVID-19. Peptide-pool stimulation followed by sequencing identified expanded antigen-specific CD4+ clonotypes in the ViraFEST assay. When around nine days of culture had elapsed, CD4+ T cells were isolated. Absence of prior SARS-CoV-2 infection characterized the vaccine recipients, who showed negative nucleocapsid antibodies. The repertoire was sequenced with immunoSEQ multiplex PCR; TCRdb's copy has only in-frame clones and lacks some. Counted here are 70,000 or so clones, under 85% occurring once; the ten biggest clones make up 2.5% to 3%. These TCRs are of unknown antigen specificity. The input for sequencing was CD4+ T cells from PBMCs cultured with HCoV-NL63 spike peptides, taken before COVID-19 vaccination. Source of these receptors: a human donor who received a COVID-19 vaccine.

This clone has only a few counts. This rearrangement joins TRBV5-1 to TRBJ2-2; D is unclear. Germline CDR1 reads SGHRS; CDR2 reads YFSETQ. The CDR3 is made up of 14 amino acids. Trimming cost V 0 bases and J 1 base, with 4 bases left between them. The CDR3 DNA reads TGCGCCAGCAGCTTGGCGGGGAACACCGGGGAGCTGTTTTTT. Translation gives CASSLAGNTGELFF.

The chain carries TRBV18 and TRBJ1-1, with D perhaps matching TRBD1 (6 bases). CDR1 is KGHSH, CDR2 LQKENI, per germline. CDR3 size: 20 residues. V gave up 2 bases and J gave up 1 base, with 26 bases separating them. The CDR3 reads CASSPLRQGPRVLSNTEAFF. DNA for the CDR3: TGTGCCAGCTCACCATTGAGGCAGGGGCCACGGGTTCTGTCGAACACTGAAGCTTTCTTT.

This clone was detected a few times. This chain uses TRBV25-1 with TRBJ1-5; D unresolved. The CDR3 runs to 14 residues. The V and J ends lost 0 bases and 5 bases respectively, with 8 bases between them. Per the germline V gene, CDR1 is MGHDK and CDR2 is SYGVNS. CDR3 sequence (DNA): TGTGCCAGCAGTGAATATATGGGAGATCAGCCCCAGCATTTT. As protein: CASSEYMGDQPQHF.

The chain has TRBV29-1 and TRBJ1-4; possibly TRBD1 for D (5 bases). CDR3 length: 11 amino acids. CDR1 and CDR2 from the germline V gene are SQVTM and ANQGSEA. V was pared by 5 bases and J by 6 bases, with 7 bases between. DNA for the CDR3: TGCAGCGTTATCAGGGATGAAAAACTGTTTTTT. Translation gives CSVIRDEKLFF.

The J gene is TRBJ1-1, the V gene TRBV5-1; D ambiguous. CDR1 is SGHRS and CDR2 is YFSETQ in the germline V gene. The CDR3 extends over 14 amino acids. Trimming took off 5 bases at V and 1 base at J, with 12 bases between the two ends. The CDR3 spells CASRFFGTNTEAFF. The CDR3, as DNA: TGCGCCAGCAGGTTTTTTGGAACGAACACTGAAGCTTTCTTT. Full variable domain (outside the CDR3, taken from reference TRBV5-1 and TRBJ1-1): KAGVTQTPRYLIKTRGQQVTLSCSPISGHRSVSWYQQTPGQGLQFLFEYFSETQRNKGNFPGRFSGRQFSNSRSEMNVSTLELGDSALYLCASRFFGTNTEAFFGQGTRLTVV.

A few counts support this clone. The rearrangement uses TRBV30 and TRBJ1-5; 11 nucleotides align to TRBD1. V lost 8 bases to trimming and J lost 6 bases; unmatched junction nucleotides: 6. Looked up from germline, CDR1 is GTSNPN and CDR2 is SVGIG (reference sequence). The CDR3 has 13 residues. The CDR3 bases are TGTGCCGGCGGACAGGGGGCAGGTCAGCCCCAGCATTTT. Translated: CAGGQGAGQPQHF.

This clone was seen a few times. The V gene is TRBV3-1 (or the pseudogene TRBV3-2), the J gene TRBJ1-2; D gene unclear. The germline gives CDR1 LGHDT, CDR2 YNNKEL (reference sequence). The CDR3 has 14 amino acids. The germline V and J ends were trimmed by 0 bases and 4 bases, with 9 bases remaining between them. This CDR3 reads CASSQEGSVYGYTF. CDR3 DNA: TGTGCCAGCAGCCAAGAAGGCAGTGTCTATGGCTACACCTTC.

The chain employs TRBV11-3 and TRBJ2-7, with TRBD1 identical over 8 bases. The V gene end was trimmed by 5 bases and the J gene end by 1 base; junction bases not matched to a gene: 13. The CDR3 extends over 17 amino acids. Germline CDR1 reads SGHNT; CDR2 reads YENEEA. The DNA for the CDR3 is TGTGCCAGCAGCCCGAGGTGCACGACAGGGGTGTCCTACGAGCAGTACGTC. Translated, it gives CASSPRCTTGVSYEQYV.

CDR3: CASSPWAPMAAPVGETQYF. CDR3 DNA: TGTGCCAGCTCACCATGGGCCCCAATGGCTGCCCCTGTAGGAGAGACCCAGTACTTC. J is TRBJ2-5 and V is TRBV18; D not certain. The CDR3 is 19 residues long. Deletions cut 2 bases from V and 4 bases from J, with 26 bases between. Germline V gene data show CDR1 as KGHSH and CDR2 as LQKENI.

The rearrangement links TRBV13 to TRBJ2-5; D is unclear. The length of the CDR3 is 13 residues. CDR1 and CDR2 from the germline V gene are PRHDT and FYEKMQ (reference sequence). Trimming cost V 6 bases and J 3 bases, with 11 bases left between them. In DNA form, the CDR3 reads TGTGCCAGCAGAACGCGTAGTGAAGAGACCCAGTACTTC. Protein product: CASRTRSEETQYF.

The CDR3 spells CASSSPTGEREKLFF. The CDR3 DNA follows: TGTGCCAGCAGTTCTCCGACAGGGGAGCGTGAAAAACTGTTTTTT. The chain uses TRBV28 and TRBJ1-4, with 8 bases aligning to TRBD1. V shed 4 bases and J 7 bases; nucleotides not matched to a gene: 8. Germline loops: CDR1 MDHEN, CDR2 SYDVKM. The length of the CDR3 is 15 residues.